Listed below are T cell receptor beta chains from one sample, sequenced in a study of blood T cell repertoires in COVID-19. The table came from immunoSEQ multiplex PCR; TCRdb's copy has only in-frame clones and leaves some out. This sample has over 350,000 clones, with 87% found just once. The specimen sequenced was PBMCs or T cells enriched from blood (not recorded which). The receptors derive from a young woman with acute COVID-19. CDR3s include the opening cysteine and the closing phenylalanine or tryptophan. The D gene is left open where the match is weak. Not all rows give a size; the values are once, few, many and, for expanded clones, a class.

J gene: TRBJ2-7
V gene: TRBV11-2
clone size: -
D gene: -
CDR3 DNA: TGTGCCAGCAGCCCCGACTATTCTTTTGGTGAGCAGTACTTC
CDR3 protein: CASSPDYSFGEQYF

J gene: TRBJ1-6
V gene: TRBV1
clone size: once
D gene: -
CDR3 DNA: TGCACCAGCAGCAACGACCGGACAGCCGAACATTGGGTGCTATCACCCCTCCACTTT
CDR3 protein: CTSSNDRTAEHWVLSPLHF

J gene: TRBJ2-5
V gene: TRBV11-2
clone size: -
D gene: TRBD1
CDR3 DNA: TGTGCCAGCAGCGGGGACGGGACAGGGCTCCAAGAGACCCAGTACTTC
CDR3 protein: CASSGDGTGLQETQYF

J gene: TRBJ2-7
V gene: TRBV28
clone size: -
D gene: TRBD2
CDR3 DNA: TGTGCCAGCAGTCTAGTGACTAGCGGGAGGGTCTACGAGCAGTACTTC
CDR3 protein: CASSLVTSGRVYEQYF

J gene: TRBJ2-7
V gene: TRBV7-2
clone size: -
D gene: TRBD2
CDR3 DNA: TGTGCCAGCAGCCATCGGACTAGCGGGAGGGCCTCCCTCTACGAGCAGTACTTC
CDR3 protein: CASSHRTSGRASLYEQYF

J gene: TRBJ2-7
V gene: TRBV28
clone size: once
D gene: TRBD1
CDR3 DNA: TGTGCCAGCAGGGGAACCGGGGGACAGGGGACGGGCGAGCAGTACTTC
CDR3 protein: CASRGTGGQGTGEQYF

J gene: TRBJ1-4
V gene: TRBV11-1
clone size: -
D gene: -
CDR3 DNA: TGTGCCAGCAGCGGACAGTCAACTAATGAAAAACTGTTTTTT
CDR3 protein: CASSGQSTNEKLFF

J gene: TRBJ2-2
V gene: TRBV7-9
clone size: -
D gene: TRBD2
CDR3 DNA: TGTGCCAGCAGCCACGGACTAGCGGGGAGTCTACCCGGGGAGCTGTTTTTT
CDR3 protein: CASSHGLAGSLPGELFF

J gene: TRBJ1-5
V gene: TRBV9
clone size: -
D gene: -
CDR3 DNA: TGTGCCAGCAGCGTAACCGGGAACAATCAGCCCCAGCATTTT
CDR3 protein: CASSVTGNNQPQHF

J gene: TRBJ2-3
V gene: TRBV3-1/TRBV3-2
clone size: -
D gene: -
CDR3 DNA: TGTGCCAGCAGCCAAGTAAATATCGGGAGCACAGATACGCAGTATTTT
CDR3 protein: CASSQVNIGSTDTQYF

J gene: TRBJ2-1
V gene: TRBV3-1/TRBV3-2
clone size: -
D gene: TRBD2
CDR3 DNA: TGTGCCAGCAAGCGGGGGGCGGTTAATGAGCAGTTCTTC
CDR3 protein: CASKRGAVNEQFF

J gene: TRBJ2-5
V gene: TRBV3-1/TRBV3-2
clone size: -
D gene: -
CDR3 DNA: TGTGCCAGCAGCCAACTTCAAGAGACCCAGTACTTC
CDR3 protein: CASSQLQETQYF

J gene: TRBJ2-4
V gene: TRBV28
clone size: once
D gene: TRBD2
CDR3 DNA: TGTGCCAGCAGTTTCGGTCTAGCGGGGGCGGACATTCAGTACTTC
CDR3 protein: CASSFGLAGADIQYF

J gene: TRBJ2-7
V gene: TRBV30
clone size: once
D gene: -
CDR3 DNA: TGTGCCTGGAGCCTGCGCGAGCAGTACTTC
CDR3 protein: CAWSLREQYF

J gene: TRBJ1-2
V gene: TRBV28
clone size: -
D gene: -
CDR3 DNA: TGTGCCAGCAGAGAAACAGGGAGTGCTGGCTACACCTTC
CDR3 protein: CASRETGSAGYTF

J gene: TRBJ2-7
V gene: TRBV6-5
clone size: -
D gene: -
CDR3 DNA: TGTGCCAGCAGACAGGGCACGGTCTACGAGCAGTACTTC
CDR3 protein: CASRQGTVYEQYF

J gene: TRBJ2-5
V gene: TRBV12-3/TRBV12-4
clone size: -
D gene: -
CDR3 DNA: TGTGCCAGCAGTTTGTCCAGCGCCGAGACCCAGTACTTC
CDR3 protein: CASSLSSAETQYF

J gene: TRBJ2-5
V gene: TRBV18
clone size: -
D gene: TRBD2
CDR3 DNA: TGTGCCAGCTCACCCGGGACTAGCGGGACTGGTGGGACCCAGTACTTC
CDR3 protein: CASSPGTSGTGGTQYF

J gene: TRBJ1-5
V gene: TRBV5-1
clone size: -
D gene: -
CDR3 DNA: TGCGCCAGCAGCTTGGATCGTAATCAGCCCCAGCATTTT
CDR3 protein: CASSLDRNQPQHF

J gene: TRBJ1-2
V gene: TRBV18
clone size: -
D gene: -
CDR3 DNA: TGTGCCAGCTCCCCGGGACTGACCAACTATGGCTACACCTTC
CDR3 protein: CASSPGLTNYGYTF

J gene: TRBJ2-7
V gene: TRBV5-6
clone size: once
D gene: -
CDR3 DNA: TGTGCCAGCAGCTTAGGAGGGAAGGTCTACGAGCAGTACTTC
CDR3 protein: CASSLGGKVYEQYF

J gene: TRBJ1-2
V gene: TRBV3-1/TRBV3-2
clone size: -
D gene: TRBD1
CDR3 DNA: TGTGCCAGCAGCCCCCGGTTGGGGACAGGGGGGACCTACACCTTC
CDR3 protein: CASSPRLGTGGTYTF

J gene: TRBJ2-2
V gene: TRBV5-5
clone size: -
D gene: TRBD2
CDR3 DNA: TGTGCCAGCAGCTTGCGGGAGGGAGCCACCGGGGAGCTGTTTTTT
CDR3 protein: CASSLREGATGELFF

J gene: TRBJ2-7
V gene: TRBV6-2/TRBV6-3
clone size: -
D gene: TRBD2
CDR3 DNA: TGTGCCAGCAGTTACTTTAGCGGGACTACAAAATACGAGCAGTACTTC
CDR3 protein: CASSYFSGTTKYEQYF

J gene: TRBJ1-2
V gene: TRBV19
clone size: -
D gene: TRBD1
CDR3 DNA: TGTGCCAGTAGTATGGACAGGGGGCACTATGGCTACACCTTC
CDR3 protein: CASSMDRGHYGYTF

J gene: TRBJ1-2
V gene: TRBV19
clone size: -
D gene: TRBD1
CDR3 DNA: TGTGCCAGTAGTATCGGACAGGGGGCTTATGGCTACACCTTC
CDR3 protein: CASSIGQGAYGYTF

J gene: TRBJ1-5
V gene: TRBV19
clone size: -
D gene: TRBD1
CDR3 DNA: TGTGCCAGTAGTATGAGGACAGGGGGAAGCAATCAGCCCCAGCATTTT
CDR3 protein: CASSMRTGGSNQPQHF

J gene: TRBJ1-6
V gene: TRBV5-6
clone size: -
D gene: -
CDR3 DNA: TGTGCCAGCAGCTTGAACGGGAAAAGGGCTTCACCCCTCCACTTT
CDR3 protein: CASSLNGKRASPLHF

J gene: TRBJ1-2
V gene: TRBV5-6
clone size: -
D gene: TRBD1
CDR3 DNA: TGTGCCAGCAGCTCTAGGAGACAGGGGGACTATGGCTACACCTTC
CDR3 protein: CASSSRRQGDYGYTF

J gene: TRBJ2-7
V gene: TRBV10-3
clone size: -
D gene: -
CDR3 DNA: TGTGCCATCAGTGAAGCTAATAGCTACGAGCAGTACTTC
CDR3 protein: CAISEANSYEQYF

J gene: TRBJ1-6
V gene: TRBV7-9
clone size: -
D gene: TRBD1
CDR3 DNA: TGTGCCAGCAGCTTACTCTTTTCCGGGACAGGGCCCTCACCCCTCCACTTT
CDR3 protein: CASSLLFSGTGPSPLHF

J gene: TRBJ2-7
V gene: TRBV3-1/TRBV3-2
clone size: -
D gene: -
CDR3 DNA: TGTGCCAGCAGCAGTAGAACCGGGGCCTACGAGCAGTACTTC
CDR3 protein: CASSSRTGAYEQYF

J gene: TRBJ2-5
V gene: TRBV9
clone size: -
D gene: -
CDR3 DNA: TGTGCCAGCAGCCCCGGGACTCAGCAAGAGACCCAGTACTTC
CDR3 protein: CASSPGTQQETQYF

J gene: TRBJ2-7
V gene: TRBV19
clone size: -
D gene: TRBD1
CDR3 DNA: TGTGCCAGTAGTATATTCGGGACAGGAAACTCCTACGAGCAGTACTTC
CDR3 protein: CASSIFGTGNSYEQYF

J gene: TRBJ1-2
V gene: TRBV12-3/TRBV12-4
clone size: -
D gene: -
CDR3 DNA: TGTGCCAGCAGCCCGTTGGGGGCGGAAGGCTACACCTTC
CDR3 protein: CASSPLGAEGYTF

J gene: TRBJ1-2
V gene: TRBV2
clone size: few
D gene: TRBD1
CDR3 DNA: TGTGCCAGCGGGTTGACAGGGGGCGAAAGAGGCTACACCTTC
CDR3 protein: CASGLTGGERGYTF

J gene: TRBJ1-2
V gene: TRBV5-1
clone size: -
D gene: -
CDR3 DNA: TGCGCCAGCAGCTTGGTTTCAGGAGGGAGGGACTATGGCTACACCTTC
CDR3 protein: CASSLVSGGRDYGYTF

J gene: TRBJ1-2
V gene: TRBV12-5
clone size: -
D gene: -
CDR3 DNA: TGTGCTAGTGGCTGGGGGCGGAGCGGCTACACCTTC
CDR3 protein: CASGWGRSGYTF

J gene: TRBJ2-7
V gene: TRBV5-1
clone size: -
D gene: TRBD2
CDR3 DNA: TGCGCCAGCAGCCCAATGGTGCGGGGGGCCTCCTACGAGCAGTACTTC
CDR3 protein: CASSPMVRGASYEQYF

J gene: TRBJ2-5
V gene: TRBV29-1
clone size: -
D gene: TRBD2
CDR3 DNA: TGCAGCGTTGATGCTAGCGGGAGGGCCGAGGAGACCCAGTACTTC
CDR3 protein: CSVDASGRAEETQYF

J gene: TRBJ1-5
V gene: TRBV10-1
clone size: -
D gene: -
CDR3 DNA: TGCGCCAGCAGTGCCAGGGGCGGTCAGCCCCAGCATTTT
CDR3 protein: CASSARGGQPQHF

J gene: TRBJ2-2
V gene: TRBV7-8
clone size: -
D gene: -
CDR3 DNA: TGTGCCAGCAGCTTAGGGGGGAACAGGGCCGGGGAGCTGTTTTTT
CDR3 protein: CASSLGGNRAGELFF

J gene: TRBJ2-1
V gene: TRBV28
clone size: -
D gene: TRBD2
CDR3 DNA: TGTGCCAGCAGGATAGCGGGGAGCAATGAGCAGTTCTTC
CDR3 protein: CASRIAGSNEQFF

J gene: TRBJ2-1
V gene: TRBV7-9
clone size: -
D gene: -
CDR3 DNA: TGTGCCAGCAGCTTACAGCGGTCGCCTAACCGGGAAGAGCAGTTCTTC
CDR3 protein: CASSLQRSPNREEQFF

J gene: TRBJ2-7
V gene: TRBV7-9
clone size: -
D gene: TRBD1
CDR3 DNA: TGTGCCAGCAGCTGGGCCGGGACAGGGAACAAAATGTACGAGCAGTACTTC
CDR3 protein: CASSWAGTGNKMYEQYF

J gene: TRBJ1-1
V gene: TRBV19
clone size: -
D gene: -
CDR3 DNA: TGTGCCAGTAGTCTAAGACGGACTGGGAACACTGAAGCTTTCTTT
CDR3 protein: CASSLRRTGNTEAFF

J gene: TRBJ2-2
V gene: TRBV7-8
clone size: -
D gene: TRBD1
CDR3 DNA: TGTGCCAGCAGCGCCTACTACGGGACAGGGGTGGAGAACACCGGGGAGCTGTTTTTT
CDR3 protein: CASSAYYGTGVENTGELFF

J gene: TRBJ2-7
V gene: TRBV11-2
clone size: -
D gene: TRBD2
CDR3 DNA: TGTGCCAGCAGCACCGGGACTAGCGGGATCTACGAGCAGTACTTC
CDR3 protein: CASSTGTSGIYEQYF

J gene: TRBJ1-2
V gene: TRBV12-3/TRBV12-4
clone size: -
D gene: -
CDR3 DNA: TGTGCCAGCAGTTTACACAGGGACTATGGCTACACCTTC
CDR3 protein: CASSLHRDYGYTF

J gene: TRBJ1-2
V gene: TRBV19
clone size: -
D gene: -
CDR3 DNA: TGTGCCAGTAGTATAGTAGGGGCGGCGGTTTATGGCTACACCTTC
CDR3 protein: CASSIVGAAVYGYTF

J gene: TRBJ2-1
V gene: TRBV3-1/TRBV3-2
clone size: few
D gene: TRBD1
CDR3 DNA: TGTGCCAGCAGCCTTACCGGGACAGGTAAAAATGAGCAGTTCTTC
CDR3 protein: CASSLTGTGKNEQFF

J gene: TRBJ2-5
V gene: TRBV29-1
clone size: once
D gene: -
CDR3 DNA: TGCAGCGTACGACTGGAAGAAGAGACCCAGTACTTC
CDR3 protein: CSVRLEEETQYF

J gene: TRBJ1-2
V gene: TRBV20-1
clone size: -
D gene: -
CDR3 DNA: TGCAGTGCTAGTTCGGGGGGCAACGGCTACACCTTC
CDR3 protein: CSASSGGNGYTF

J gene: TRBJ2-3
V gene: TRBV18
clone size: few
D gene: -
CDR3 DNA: TGTGCCAGCTCACCCGGGGGAACTAATTCAGATACGCAGTATTTT
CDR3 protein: CASSPGGTNSDTQYF

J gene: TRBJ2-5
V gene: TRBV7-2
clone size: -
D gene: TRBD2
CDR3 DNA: TGTGCCAGCAGCCCCACGGGGGGGGCGCGGGAGACCCAGTACTTC
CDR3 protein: CASSPTGGARETQYF

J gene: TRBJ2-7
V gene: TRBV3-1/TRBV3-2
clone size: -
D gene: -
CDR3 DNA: TGTGCCAGCAGCCAGGCCGGGGGTTACTCCTACGAGCAGTACTTC
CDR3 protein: CASSQAGGYSYEQYF

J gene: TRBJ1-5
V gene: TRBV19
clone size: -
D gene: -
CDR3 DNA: TGTGCCAGTAGCCGTCCGGGGGGCCGGCCGTGGAGCAATCAGCCCCAGCATTTT
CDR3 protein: CASSRPGGRPWSNQPQHF